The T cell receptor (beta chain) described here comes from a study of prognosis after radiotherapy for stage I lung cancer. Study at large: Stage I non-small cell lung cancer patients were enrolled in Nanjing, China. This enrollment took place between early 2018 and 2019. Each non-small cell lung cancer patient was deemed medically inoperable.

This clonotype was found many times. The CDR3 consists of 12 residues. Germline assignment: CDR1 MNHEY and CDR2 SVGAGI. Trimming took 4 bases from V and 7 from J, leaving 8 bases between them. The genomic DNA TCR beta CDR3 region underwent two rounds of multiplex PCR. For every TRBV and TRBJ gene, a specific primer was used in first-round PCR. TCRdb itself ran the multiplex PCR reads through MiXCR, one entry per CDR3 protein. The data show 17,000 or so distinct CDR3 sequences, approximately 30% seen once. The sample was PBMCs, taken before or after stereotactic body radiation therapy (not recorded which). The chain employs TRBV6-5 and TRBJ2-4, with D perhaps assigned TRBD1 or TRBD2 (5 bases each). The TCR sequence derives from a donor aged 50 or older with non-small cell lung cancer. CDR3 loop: CASSSGANIQYF. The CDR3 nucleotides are TGTGCCAGCAGTTCCGGGGCCAACATTCAGTACTTC.